The 21 T cell receptor beta chains in this list originate from one sample, sequenced in a study of CD8 T cells in ankylosing spondylitis. TCRdb redid the calling of the 5' RACE reads with MiXCR, one entry per CDR3 protein. The profile shows a few hundred thousand distinct CDR3 sequences, about 10% of them singletons. Sequencing was carried out using blood, either unsorted or a sorted T cell fraction (not recorded which). The receptors shown here come from a male donor with ankylosing spondylitis or in good health (not recorded which).

There are many counts of this clonotype. This sequence joins TRBV13 and TRBJ2-7; no definite D call. CDR3 size: 14 residues. Germline V gene data show CDR1 as PRHDT and CDR2 as FYEKMQ (reference sequence). With 6 bases removed from V and 0 bases from J, the gap between germline ends came to 12 bases. The CDR3: CASSLPGGSYEQYF. The CDR3 nucleotides are TGTGCCAGCAGTCTGCCCGGCGGCTCCTACGAGCAGTACTTC.

This chain uses TRBV10-3 with TRBJ1-2; no firm D call. The germline V gene encodes CDR1 ENHRY and CDR2 SYGVKD. CDR3 length: 13 amino acids. V was shortened by 3 bases and J by 5 bases, with 10 bases between the two germline ends. CDR3: CAISDAARYGYTF. CDR3 DNA sequence: TGTGCCATCAGTGACGCAGCTAGGTATGGCTACACCTTC.

This clonotype was detected many times. In nucleotides, the CDR3 is TGCAGTGCTAGAGATACGTCTAACTATGGCTACACCTTC. Its protein is CSARDTSNYGYTF. V and J are TRBV20-1 and TRBJ1-2; D not resolved. The CDR3 spans 13 residues. Germline V gene data show CDR1 as DFQATT and CDR2 as SNEGSKA (reference sequence). Trimming took off 0 bases at V and 0 bases at J, with 5 bases between the two ends.

This clonotype was detected many times. The chain links TRBV15 to TRBJ2-2; D is uncertain. The CDR3 loop spans 15 amino acids. Germline CDR1 and CDR2: LNHNV and YYDKDF (reference sequence). The germline V and J ends were trimmed by 8 bases and 2 bases, with 15 bases remaining between them. CDR3 region: CATASSWGNTGELFF. For the CDR3, the DNA is TGTGCCACCGCCAGCAGCTGGGGTAACACCGGGGAGCTGTTTTTT.

This CDR3 reads CASSAGLAGGPVYNEQFF. The CDR3 DNA reads as TGTGCCAGCAGCGCAGGACTAGCGGGAGGGCCGGTGTACAATGAGCAGTTCTTC. This chain joins TRBV14 and TRBJ2-1, with 15 bases identical to TRBD2. This CDR3 is 18 amino acids long. The ends lost 5 bases at V and 4 bases at J; junction bases unmatched: 9. Germline-derived CDR1 and CDR2 are SGHDN and FVKESK. The entire variable domain, with the rest obtained from reference TRBV14 and TRBJ2-1, is as follows: EAGVTQFPSHSVIEKGQTVTLRCDPISGHDNLYWYRRVMGKEIKFLLHFVKESKQDESGMPNNRFLAERTGGTYSTLKVQPAELEDSGVYFCASSAGLAGGPVYNEQFFGPGTRLTVL.

This clonotype has a handful of counts. This rearrangement joins TRBV6-6 to TRBJ1-1; 9 nucleotides match TRBD1. Looked up from germline, CDR1 is MNHNY and CDR2 is SVGAGI (reference sequence). This CDR3 is 13 amino acids long. Germline trimming cut 4 bases from V and 7 bases from J; bases unmatched to any gene: 4. CDR3: CASSLTGGVEAFF. CDR3 coding DNA: TGTGCCAGCAGTTTGACAGGGGGTGTTGAAGCTTTCTTT.

J is TRBJ2-4 and V is TRBV12-3 or TRBV12-4; TRBD2 aligns across 8 bases. There are 15 residues in the CDR3. With V trimmed by 2 bases and J by 7 bases, 7 bases remained unmatched. The CDR3 region has the DNA TGTGCCAGCAGTTTAAGGAGCGGGGGTGGGAACATTCAGTACTTC. Its translation: CASSLRSGGGNIQYF.

This clonotype occurred a few times. CDR3: CSALPDRGREQFF. As DNA, the CDR3 is TGCAGTGCCCTTCCGGACAGAGGGCGCGAGCAGTTCTTC. V is TRBV20-1 and J is TRBJ2-1; D is possibly TRBD1 (6 bases). Germline CDR1 DFQATT, CDR2 SNEGSKA (reference sequence). The CDR3 spans 13 residues. Trimming removed 6 bases from V and 10 bases from J, with 19 bases in between.

This clonotype was detected ten times or more. The chain has TRBV5-1 and TRBJ2-7; D is unclear. Trimming removed 0 bases from V and 0 bases from J, with 7 bases in between. The CDR3 totals 14 residues. Germline V lookup: CDR1 SGHRS, CDR2 YFSETQ. CDR3: CASSLESFSYEQYF. In DNA form, the CDR3 reads TGCGCCAGCAGCTTGGAGAGCTTCTCCTACGAGCAGTACTTC.

The J gene is TRBJ2-7, the V gene TRBV29-1; 11 nucleotides agree with TRBD2. The trim removed 5 bases at V and 1 base at J, leaving 7 bases unmatched. This CDR3 has 15 amino acids. Germline lookup yields CDR1 SQVTM and CDR2 ANQGSEA. CDR3 loop: CSVSGLAEESYEQYF. In nucleotides, the CDR3 is TGCAGCGTTTCGGGACTAGCGGAGGAGTCCTACGAGCAGTACTTC.

This clonotype is categorized as medium-sized. The chain has TRBV29-1 and TRBJ2-2; 8 positions agree with TRBD2. The CDR3 covers 14 residues. J lost 6 bases, V lost 5 bases, and 8 bases had no gene match. CDR1 SQVTM and CDR2 ANQGSEA come from the germline V gene. DNA of the CDR3: TGCAGCGTTCAGCGGGAGTTGTCTTCCGGGGAGCTGTTTTTT. Amino acids: CSVQRELSSGELFF.

The chain carries TRBV5-1 and TRBJ2-1; possibly TRBD2 for D (5 bases). The V end was cut by 3 bases, the J end by 7 bases, with 17 bases between. This CDR3 region has 15 residues. Germline CDR1 and CDR2: SGHRS and YFSETQ. Written as DNA, the CDR3 is TGCGCCAGCAGCTGGTCTGACATCCCGGGAAATGAGCAGTTCTTC. As protein: CASSWSDIPGNEQFF.

Details on this clonotype: A much larger clone is a single base away; this may be a read error. The CDR3 reads CASSEGPTSTDTQYF. As DNA, the CDR3 is TGTGCCAGCAGCGAAGGTCCTACCAGCACAGATACGCAGTATTTT. This chain connects TRBV5-4 to TRBJ2-3; D unclear. Germline V gene lookup returns CDR1 SGHNT and CDR2 YYREEE (reference sequence). The V and J ends lost 4 bases and 0 bases respectively, with 12 bases between them. This CDR3 has 15 amino acids.

This clonotype has more than one count but fewer than ten. This rearrangement joins TRBV12-5 to TRBJ2-2; D remains unclear. Germline CDR1 reads LGHNT; CDR2 reads FRNRAP. The CDR3 is 14 residues long. Trimming stripped 3 bases from V and 5 bases from J, with 10 bases between. CDR3 nucleotide sequence: TGTGCTAGTGGTTTCTTTGGAAAGACCGGGGAGCTGTTTTTT. Protein product: CASGFFGKTGELFF.

This clonotype was counted at least ten times. This chain links TRBV6-1 with TRBJ1-2; the D gene is possibly TRBD1 (6 bases). The length of the CDR3 is 15 residues. Germline CDR1 and CDR2: MNHNS and SASEGT. V was pared by 4 bases and J by 0 bases, with 12 bases between. The CDR3 loop is CASSGGGATNYGYTF. DNA for the CDR3: TGTGCCAGCAGTGGAGGGGGGGCGACTAACTATGGCTACACCTTC.

This clonotype was detected many times. The V call is TRBV15, the J call TRBJ1-5; D not certain. Per the germline V gene, CDR1 is LNHNV and CDR2 is YYDKDF (reference sequence). V was pared by 2 bases and J by 5 bases, with 13 bases between. There are 15 residues in the CDR3. Here the CDR3 reads CATSRPGLVYQPQHF. The CDR3 DNA reads as TGTGCCACCAGCAGACCCGGACTAGTCTATCAGCCCCAGCATTTT.

The sample holds a few counts of this clonotype. This chain links TRBV19 with TRBJ2-1, with TRBD2 matching over 8 bases. Germline CDR1 is LNHDA and CDR2 is SQIVND (reference sequence). CDR3 length equals 18 residues. Losses at the gene ends were 5 bases for V and 0 bases for J; bases not matched to a gene: 12. CDR3 region: CASSLELLAGLSYNEQFF. The CDR3 region has the DNA TGTGCCAGTAGTCTCGAACTTCTAGCGGGCCTCTCCTACAATGAGCAGTTCTTC.

This clonotype was recorded many times. The gene calls are TRBV10-3 and TRBJ2-6; 11 nucleotides align to TRBD2. The CDR3 consists of 19 residues. Germline trimming cut 2 bases from V and 3 bases from J; bases unmatched to any gene: 9. The germline CDR1 and CDR2 sequences are ENHRY and SYGVKD. The CDR3 DNA reads as TGTGCCATCAGTGAGCCCATAGCGGGAGGGCCTAGTGGGGCCAACGTCCTGACTTTC. It yields the protein CAISEPIAGGPSGANVLTF.

The chain recombines TRBV18 with TRBJ2-7; 11 bases fit TRBD1. The ends lost 3 bases at V and 5 bases at J; junction bases unmatched: 6. The germline CDR1 and CDR2 sequences are KGHSH and LQKENI. CDR3 length: 15 amino acids. CDR3 amino acids: CASSPGGQGAHEQYF. The DNA for the CDR3 is TGTGCCAGCTCACCGGGCGGACAGGGGGCCCACGAGCAGTACTTC.

This clonotype appeared a few times. The chain has TRBV7-6 and TRBJ1-1; 8 nucleotides align to TRBD1. There are 15 residues in the CDR3. The V segment lost 4 bases and the J segment 1 base; nucleotides outside the gene matches: 5. Germline V gene sequence: CDR1 SGHVS, CDR2 FNYEAQ. The CDR3: CASSSITGGNTEAFF. CDR3 nucleotides: TGTGCCAGCAGCTCAATCACAGGGGGGAACACTGAAGCTTTCTTT.

This clonotype was counted ten times or more. The chain carries TRBV5-1 and TRBJ2-5; 9 bases are a match to TRBD1. V dropped 0 bases and J dropped 5; count of bases not matched to a gene: 8. The CDR3 length is 16 residues. From germline, CDR1 is SGHRS and CDR2 YFSETQ. The CDR3 DNA is TGCGCCAGCAGCTTGGCACCGGGACAGGGTATGGAGACCCAGTACTTC. Translated: CASSLAPGQGMETQYF.